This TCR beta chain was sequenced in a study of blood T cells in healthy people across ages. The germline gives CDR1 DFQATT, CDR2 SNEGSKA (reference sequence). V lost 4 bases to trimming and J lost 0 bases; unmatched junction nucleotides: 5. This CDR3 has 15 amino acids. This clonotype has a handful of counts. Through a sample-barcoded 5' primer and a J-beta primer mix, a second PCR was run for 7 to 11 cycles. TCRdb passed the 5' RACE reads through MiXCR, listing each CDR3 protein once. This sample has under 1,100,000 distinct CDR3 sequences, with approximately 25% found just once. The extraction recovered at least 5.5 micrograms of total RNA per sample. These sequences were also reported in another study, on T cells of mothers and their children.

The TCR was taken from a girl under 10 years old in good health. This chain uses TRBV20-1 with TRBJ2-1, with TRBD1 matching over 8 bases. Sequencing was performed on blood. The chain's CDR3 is CSAIGQGNSYNEQFF. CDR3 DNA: TGCAGTGCTATAGGACAGGGAAACTCCTACAATGAGCAGTTCTTC.